The clone carrying this T cell receptor beta chain was seen ten or more times. The target antigen is unknown. Trimming pared 5 bases from V and 8 bases from J, leaving 24 bases between. Germline assignment: CDR1 MNHEY and CDR2 SVGAGI. The CDR3 runs to 16 residues. Moderate-to-severe activity, CAS at least 3, NOSPECS at least 4 and duration under 3 months characterized donors with ophthalmopathy. As the starting material, around 9.1 ml of fresh peripheral blood yielded the PBMCs. Transcripts of RNA were the source for amplifying TCR beta CDR3 regions. Investigators did first-round RT-PCR with HTBI primers, then second-round multiplex PCR. Via MiXCR, TCRdb re-called the multiplex PCR reads, giving one row per CDR3 protein. The data show roughly 480,000 distinct CDR3 sequences, 14% seen once. This specimen belongs to a study of Graves' ophthalmopathy and Graves' hyperthyroidism. Study-wide results and limits: Among thyroid clonotypes expanded above 0.001 frequency, most also appeared in blood.

The sequencing input was blood. The chain links TRBV6-5 to TRBJ1-2, with D perhaps matching TRBD1 (5 bases). The clonotype was recovered from a woman aged 25 to 39 with Graves' ophthalmopathy. The CDR3 DNA reads as TGTGCCAGCAGTCACCAGGAACAGGCCCCGGTGAGGGGCTACACCTTC. The encoded protein is CASSHQEQAPVRGYTF.